The present TCR beta chain was sequenced within a study of T cells in Graves' hyperthyroidism and ophthalmopathy. Overall study: Any treatment followed the collection of peripheral blood at initial diagnosis. Findings and caveats of the study: Separating ophthalmopathy from stable hyperthyroidism was achieved by a 13 V-J model.

The CDR3 is 14 residues long. The germline V and J ends were trimmed by 8 bases and 3 bases, with 14 bases remaining between them. CDR1 and CDR2 from the germline V gene are ENHRY and SYGVKD. Researchers amplified the TCR beta CDR3 regions from RNA transcripts. The HTBI primer set served for first-round RT-PCR of the TCR CDR3. TCRdb re-derived calls from the multiplex PCR reads in MiXCR, one entry per CDR3 protein. Altogether around 400,000 distinct CDR3 sequences are present, 12% to 15% being singletons, with the ten largest covering approximately 19%. This clonotype has just a few counts. Antigen: not known.

The sequenced material came from blood. The TCR comes from a woman in her sixties with Graves' ophthalmopathy. The chain combines TRBV10-3 with TRBJ1-5, with D tentatively TRBD1 (5 bases). The CDR3 nucleotides read TGTGCCATCGGGACCCGTGTGCTCAATCAGCCCCAGCATTTT. Its protein is CAIGTRVLNQPQHF.